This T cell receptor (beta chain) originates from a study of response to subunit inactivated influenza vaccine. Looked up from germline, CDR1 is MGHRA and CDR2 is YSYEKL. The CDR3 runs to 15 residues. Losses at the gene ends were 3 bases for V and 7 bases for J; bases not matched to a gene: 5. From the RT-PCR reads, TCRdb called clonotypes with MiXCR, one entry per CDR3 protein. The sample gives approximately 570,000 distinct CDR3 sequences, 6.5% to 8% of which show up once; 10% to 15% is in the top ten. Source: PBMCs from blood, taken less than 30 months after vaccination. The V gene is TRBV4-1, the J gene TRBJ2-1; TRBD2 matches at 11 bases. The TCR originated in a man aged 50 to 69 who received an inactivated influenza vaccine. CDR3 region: CASSQVAGGNNEQFF. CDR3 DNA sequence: TGCGCCAGCAGCCAGGTAGCGGGGGGGAATAATGAGCAGTTCTTC.